Listed here is a single T cell receptor beta chain. V was trimmed by 3 bases and J by 3 bases, leaving 13 bases between them. CDR1 is SNHLY and CDR2 is FYNNEI in the germline V gene. The CDR3 sequence is 15 residues long. Using immunoSEQ multiplex PCR, the repertoire was profiled, and TCRdb retains in-frame clones only, with some absent. The sample has approximately 59,000 clones; about 86% are singletons. The sample originates from a study of technical replicates of blood from a handful of donors. The receptor comes from a human donor in good health. Some clones in this sample may be carry-over from other donors' samples. The chain employs TRBV2 and TRBJ2-3, with a tentative D call TRBD2 (6 bases). The sample comprised PBMCs. The CDR3 reads CASSEDVEGTDTQYF. CDR3 DNA: TGTGCCAGCAGTGAGGACGTGGAGGGAACAGATACGCAGTATTTT.